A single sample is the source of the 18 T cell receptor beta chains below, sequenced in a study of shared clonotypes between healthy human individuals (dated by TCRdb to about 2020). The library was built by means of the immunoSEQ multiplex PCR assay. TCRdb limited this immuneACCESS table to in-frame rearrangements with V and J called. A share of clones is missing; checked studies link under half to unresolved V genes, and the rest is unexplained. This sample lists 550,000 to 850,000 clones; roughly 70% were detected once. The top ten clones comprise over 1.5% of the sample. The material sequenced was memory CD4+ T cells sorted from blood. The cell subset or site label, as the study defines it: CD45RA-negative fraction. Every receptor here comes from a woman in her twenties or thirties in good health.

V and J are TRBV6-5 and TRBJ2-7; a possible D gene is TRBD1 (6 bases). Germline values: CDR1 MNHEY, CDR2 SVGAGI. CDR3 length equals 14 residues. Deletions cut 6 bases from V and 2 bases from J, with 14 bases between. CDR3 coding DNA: TGTGCCAGCAGGACCTCTCGGACAGCCTACGAGCAGTACTTC. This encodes CASRTSRTAYEQYF.

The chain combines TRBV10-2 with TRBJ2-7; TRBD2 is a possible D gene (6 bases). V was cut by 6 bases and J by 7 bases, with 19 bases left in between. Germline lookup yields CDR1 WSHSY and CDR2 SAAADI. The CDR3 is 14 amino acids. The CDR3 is CASRPWTSGDEQYF. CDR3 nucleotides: TGCGCCAGCAGACCTTGGACGTCGGGGGATGAGCAGTACTTC.

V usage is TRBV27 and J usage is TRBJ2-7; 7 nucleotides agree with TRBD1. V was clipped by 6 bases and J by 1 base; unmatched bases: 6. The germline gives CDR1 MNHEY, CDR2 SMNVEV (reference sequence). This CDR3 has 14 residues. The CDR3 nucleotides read TGTGCCAGCAGGGAACAGGGGTTGTCCTACGAGCAGTACTTC. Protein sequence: CASREQGLSYEQYF.

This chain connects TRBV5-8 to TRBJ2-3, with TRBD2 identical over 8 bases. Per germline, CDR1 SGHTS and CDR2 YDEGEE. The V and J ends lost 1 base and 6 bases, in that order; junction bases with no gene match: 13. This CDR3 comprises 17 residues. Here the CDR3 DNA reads TGTGCCAGCAGCTTGAGGCTAGCGGGTACTCCCGGGGATACGCAGTATTTT. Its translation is CASSLRLAGTPGDTQYF.

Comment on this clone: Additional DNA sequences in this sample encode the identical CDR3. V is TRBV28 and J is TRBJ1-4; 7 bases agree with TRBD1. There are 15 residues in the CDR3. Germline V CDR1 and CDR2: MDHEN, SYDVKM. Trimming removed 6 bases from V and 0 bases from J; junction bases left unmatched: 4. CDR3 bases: TGTGCCAGCAGGGGAGGGACAGCAACTAATGAAAAACTGTTTTTT. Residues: CASRGGTATNEKLFF. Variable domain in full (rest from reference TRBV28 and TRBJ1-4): DVKVTQSSRYLVKRTGEKVFLECVQDMDHENMFWYRQDPGLGLRLIYFSYDVKMKEKGDIPEGYSVSREKKERFSLILESASTNQTSMYLCASRGGTATNEKLFFGSGTQLSVL.

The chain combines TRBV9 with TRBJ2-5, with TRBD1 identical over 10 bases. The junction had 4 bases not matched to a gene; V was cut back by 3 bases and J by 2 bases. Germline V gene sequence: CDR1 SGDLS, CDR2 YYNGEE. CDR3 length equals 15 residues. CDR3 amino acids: CASSAGQGPQETQYF. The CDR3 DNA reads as TGTGCCAGCAGCGCGGGACAGGGGCCGCAAGAGACCCAGTACTTC.

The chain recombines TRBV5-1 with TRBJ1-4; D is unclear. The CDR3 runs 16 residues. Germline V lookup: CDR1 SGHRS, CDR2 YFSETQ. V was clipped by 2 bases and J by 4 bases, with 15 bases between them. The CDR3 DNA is TGCGCCAGCAGCTTTTTTCACCGGGAGAATAATGAAAAACTGTTTTTT. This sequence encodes CASSFFHRENNEKLFF.

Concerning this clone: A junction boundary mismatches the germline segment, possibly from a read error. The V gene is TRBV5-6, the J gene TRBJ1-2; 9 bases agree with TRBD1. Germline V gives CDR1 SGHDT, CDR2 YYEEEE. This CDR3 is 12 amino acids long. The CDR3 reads CASSTRDRVKYF. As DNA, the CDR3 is TGTGCCAGCAGCACCCGGGACAGGGTAAAATACTTC.

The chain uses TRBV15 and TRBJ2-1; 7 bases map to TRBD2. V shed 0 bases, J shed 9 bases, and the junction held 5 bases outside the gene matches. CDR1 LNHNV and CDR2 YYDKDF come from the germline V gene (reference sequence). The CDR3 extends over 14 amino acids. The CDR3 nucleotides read TGTGCCACCAGCAGAGATGCGGGAGCGGGTGAGCAGTTCTTC. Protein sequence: CATSRDAGAGEQFF.

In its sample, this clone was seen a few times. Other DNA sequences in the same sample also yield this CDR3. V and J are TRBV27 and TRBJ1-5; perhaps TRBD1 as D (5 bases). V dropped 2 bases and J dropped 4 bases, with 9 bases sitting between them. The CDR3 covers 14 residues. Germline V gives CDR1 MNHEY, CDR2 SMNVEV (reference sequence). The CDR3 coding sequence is TGTGCCAGCAGTTTAAGGGGTGTGAATCAGCCCCAGCATTTT. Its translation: CASSLRGVNQPQHF.

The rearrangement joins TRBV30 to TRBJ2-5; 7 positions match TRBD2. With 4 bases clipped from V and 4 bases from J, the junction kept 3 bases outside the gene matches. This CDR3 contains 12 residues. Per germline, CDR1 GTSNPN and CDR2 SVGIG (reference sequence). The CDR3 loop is CAWKGGRETQYF. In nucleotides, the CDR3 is TGTGCCTGGAAGGGCGGGAGAGAGACCCAGTACTTC.

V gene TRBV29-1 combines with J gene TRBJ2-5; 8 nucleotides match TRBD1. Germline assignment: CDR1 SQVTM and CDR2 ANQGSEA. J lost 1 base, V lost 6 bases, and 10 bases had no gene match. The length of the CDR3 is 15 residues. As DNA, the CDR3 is TGCAGCGTCGCGCGGACAGGGACCTTCCAAGAGACCCAGTACTTC. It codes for CSVARTGTFQETQYF.

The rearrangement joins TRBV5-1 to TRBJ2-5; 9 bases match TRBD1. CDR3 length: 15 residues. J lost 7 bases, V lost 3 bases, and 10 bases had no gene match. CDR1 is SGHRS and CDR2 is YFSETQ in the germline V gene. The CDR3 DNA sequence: TGCGCCAGCAGCTCCCGGGACAGGGCCCAGGGGACCCAGTACTTC. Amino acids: CASSSRDRAQGTQYF. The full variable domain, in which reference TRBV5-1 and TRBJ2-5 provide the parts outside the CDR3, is KAGVTQTPRYLIKTRGQQVTLSCSPISGHRSVSWYQQTPGQGLQFLFEYFSETQRNKGNFPGRFSGRQFSNSRSEMNVSTLELGDSALYLCASSSRDRAQGTQYFGPGTRLLVL.

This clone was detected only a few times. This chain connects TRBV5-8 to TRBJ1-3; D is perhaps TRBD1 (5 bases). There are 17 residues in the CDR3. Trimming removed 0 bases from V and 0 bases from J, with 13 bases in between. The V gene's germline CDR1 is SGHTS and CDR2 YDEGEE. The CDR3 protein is CASSLEYATDSGNTIYF. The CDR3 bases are TGTGCCAGCAGCTTGGAGTACGCGACAGACTCTGGAAACACCATATATTTT. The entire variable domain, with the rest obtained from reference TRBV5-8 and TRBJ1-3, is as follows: EAGVTQSPTHLIKTRGQQATLRCSPISGHTSVYWYQQALGLGLQFLLWYDEGEERNRGNFPPRFSGRQFPNYSSELNVNALELEDSALYLCASSLEYATDSGNTIYFGEGSWLTVV.

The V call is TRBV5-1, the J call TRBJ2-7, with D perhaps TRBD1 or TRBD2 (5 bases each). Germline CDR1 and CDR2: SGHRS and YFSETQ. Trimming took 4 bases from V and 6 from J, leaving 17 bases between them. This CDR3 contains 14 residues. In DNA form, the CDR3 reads TGCGCCAGCAGCCCAGGGACCGGTCCTCTCGAGCAGTACTTC. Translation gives CASSPGTGPLEQYF.

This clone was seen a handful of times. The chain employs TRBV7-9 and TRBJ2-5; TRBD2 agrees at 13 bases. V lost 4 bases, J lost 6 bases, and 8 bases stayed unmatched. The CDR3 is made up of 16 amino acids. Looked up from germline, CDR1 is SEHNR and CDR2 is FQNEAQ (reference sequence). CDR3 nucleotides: TGTGCCAGCAGCTCGCATCGGACTAGCGGGAGACAGACCCAGTACTTC. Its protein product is CASSSHRTSGRQTQYF.

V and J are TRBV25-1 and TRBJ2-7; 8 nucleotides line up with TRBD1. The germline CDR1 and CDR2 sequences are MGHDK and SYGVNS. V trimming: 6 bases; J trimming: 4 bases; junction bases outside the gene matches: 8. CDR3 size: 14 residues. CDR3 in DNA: TGTGCCAGCAGCAGACAGGGGTCCCTTTACGAGCAGTACTTC. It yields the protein CASSRQGSLYEQYF.

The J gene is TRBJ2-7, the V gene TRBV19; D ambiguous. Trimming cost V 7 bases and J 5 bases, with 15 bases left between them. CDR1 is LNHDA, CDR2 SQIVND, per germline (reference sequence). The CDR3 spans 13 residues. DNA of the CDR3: TGTGCCAGTAATCGAGTGGGCAGACACGAGCAGTACTTC. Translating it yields CASNRVGRHEQYF.